This entry describes one T cell receptor beta chain. The CDR3 totals 14 residues. Germline V gene data show CDR1 as MGHRA and CDR2 as YSYEKL. Unmatched junction bases numbered 5, after V lost 2 bases and J lost 4 bases. This entry belongs to a study of shared clonotypes between healthy human individuals. The naive CD8 population came from CD45RO-negative cells selected for CCR7, without terminally differentiated effector memory CD45RA+ cells. The data were produced by immunoSEQ multiplex PCR, yet TCRdb's version contains in-frame clones alone and is incomplete. Found here are fewer than 800,000 clones, around 92% of them singletons; the top ten hold approximately 24%.

Input material: naive CD8+ T cells sorted from blood. This TCR came from a man aged 25 to 45 in good health. V is TRBV4-1 and J is TRBJ2-7, with TRBD2 matching over 7 bases. CDR3 amino acids: CASSQNFGGYEQYF. The CDR3 coding sequence is TGCGCCAGCAGCCAAAACTTCGGGGGGTACGAGCAGTACTTC.